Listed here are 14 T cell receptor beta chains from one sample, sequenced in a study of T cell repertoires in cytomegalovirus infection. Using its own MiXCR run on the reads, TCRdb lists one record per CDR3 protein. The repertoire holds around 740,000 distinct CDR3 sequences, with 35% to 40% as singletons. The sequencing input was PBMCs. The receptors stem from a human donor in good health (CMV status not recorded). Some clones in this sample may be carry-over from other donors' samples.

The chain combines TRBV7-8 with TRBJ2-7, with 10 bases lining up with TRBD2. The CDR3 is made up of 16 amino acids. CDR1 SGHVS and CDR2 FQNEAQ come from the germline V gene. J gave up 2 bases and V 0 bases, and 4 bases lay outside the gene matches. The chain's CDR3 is CASSLASSGGPYEQYF. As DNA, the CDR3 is TGTGCCAGCAGCTTAGCGTCTAGCGGGGGACCCTACGAGCAGTACTTC. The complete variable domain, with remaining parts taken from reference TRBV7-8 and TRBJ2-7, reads GAGVSQSPRYKVAKRGQDVALRCDPISGHVSLFWYQQALGQGPEFLTYFQNEAQLDKSGLPSDRFFAERPEGSVSTLKIQRTQQEDSAVYLCASSLASSGGPYEQYFGPGTRLTVT.

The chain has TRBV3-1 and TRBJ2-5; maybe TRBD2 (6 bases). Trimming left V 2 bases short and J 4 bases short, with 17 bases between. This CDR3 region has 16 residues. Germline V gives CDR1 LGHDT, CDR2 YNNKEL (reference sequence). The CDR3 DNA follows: TGTGCCAGCAGCCAATTTGGAACCCCCGGGGGAGAGACCCAGTACTTC. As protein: CASSQFGTPGGETQYF.

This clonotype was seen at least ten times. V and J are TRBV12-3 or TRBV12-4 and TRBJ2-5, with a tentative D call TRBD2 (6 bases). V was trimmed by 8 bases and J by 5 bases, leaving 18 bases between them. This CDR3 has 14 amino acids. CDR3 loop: CASHRDGGTETQYF. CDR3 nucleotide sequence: TGTGCCAGCCACCGGGACGGGGGTACGGAGACCCAGTACTTC.

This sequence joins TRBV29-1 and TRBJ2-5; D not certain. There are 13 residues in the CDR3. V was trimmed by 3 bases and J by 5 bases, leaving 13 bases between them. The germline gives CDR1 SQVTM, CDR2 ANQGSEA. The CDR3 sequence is CSVDPLAWETQYF. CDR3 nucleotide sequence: TGCAGCGTTGACCCTCTTGCATGGGAGACCCAGTACTTC.

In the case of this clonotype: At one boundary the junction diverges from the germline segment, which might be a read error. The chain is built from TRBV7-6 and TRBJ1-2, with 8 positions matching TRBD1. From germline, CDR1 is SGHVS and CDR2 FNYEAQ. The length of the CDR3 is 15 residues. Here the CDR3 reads CSSSLVRQGAWGYTF. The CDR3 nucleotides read TGTTCCAGCAGCTTAGTCCGGCAGGGGGCTTGGGGCTACACCTTC.

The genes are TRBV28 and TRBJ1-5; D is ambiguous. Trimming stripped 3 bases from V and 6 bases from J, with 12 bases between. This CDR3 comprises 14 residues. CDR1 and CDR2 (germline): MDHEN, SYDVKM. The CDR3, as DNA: TGTGCCAGCAGTTTGAGGGAACCTTTTCAGCCCCAGCATTTT. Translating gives CASSLREPFQPQHF.

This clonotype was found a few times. The CDR3 DNA sequence: TGTGCCAGCAGCTTCAACAGACAGAGCGGGAATGAGCAGTTCTTC. It is translated as CASSFNRQSGNEQFF. The chain is built from TRBV11-3 and TRBJ2-1, with D tentatively TRBD2 (6 bases). The CDR3 has 15 residues. Germline CDR1 SGHNT, CDR2 YENEEA. Trimming shortened V by 3 bases and J by 7 bases, and 16 bases separated the two germline ends.

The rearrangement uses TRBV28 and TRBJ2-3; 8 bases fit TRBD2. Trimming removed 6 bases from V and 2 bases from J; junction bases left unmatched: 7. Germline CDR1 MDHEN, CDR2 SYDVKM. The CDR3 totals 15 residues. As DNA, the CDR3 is TGTGCCAGCAGCCAAAGACTAGCGATCACAGATACGCAGTATTTT. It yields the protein CASSQRLAITDTQYF.

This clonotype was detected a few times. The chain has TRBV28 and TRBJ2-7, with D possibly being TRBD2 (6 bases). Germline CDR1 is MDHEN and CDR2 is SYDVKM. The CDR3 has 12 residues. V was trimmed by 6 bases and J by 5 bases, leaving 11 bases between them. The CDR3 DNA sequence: TGTGCCAGCAGGCCCCGACTAGACGAGCAGTACTTC. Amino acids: CASRPRLDEQYF.

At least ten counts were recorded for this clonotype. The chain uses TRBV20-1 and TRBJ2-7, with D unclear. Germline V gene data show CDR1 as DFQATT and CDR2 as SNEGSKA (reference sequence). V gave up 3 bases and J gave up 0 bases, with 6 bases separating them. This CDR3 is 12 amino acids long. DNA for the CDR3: TGCAGTGCTAGCGACGTCTCCTACGAGCAGTACTTC. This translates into CSASDVSYEQYF.

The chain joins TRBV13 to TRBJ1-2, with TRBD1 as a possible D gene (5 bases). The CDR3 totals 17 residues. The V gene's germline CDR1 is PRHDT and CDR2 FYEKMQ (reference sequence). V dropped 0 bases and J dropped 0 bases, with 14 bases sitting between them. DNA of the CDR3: TGTGCCAGCAGCTTAGGGACAGCCTCTTTCCCTAACTATGGCTACACCTTC. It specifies CASSLGTASFPNYGYTF.

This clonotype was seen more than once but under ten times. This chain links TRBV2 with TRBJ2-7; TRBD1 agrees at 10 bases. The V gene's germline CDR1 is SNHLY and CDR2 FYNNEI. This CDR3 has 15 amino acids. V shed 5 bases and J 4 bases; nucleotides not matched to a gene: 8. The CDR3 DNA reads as TGTGCCAGCAGTCTGACAGGGGGCCTAGTTTACGAGCAGTACTTC. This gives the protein CASSLTGGLVYEQYF.

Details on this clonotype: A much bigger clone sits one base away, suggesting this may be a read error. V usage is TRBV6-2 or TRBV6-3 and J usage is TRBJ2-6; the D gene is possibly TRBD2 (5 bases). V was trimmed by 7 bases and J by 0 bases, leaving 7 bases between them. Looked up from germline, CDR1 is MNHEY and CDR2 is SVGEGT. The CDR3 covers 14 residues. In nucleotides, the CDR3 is TGTGCCAGCATCCGGGACTCTGGGGCCAACGTCCTGACTTTC. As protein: CASIRDSGANVLTF.

CDR3 nucleotide sequence: TGTGCCAGCACAACAGGGGTCACCGGGGAGCTGTTTTTT. Its translation: CASTTGVTGELFF. The chain links TRBV27 to TRBJ2-2; 7 bases fit TRBD1. The CDR3 is made up of 13 amino acids. Losses at the gene ends were 7 bases for V and 4 bases for J; bases not matched to a gene: 3. Germline CDR1 reads MNHEY; CDR2 reads SMNVEV (reference sequence).